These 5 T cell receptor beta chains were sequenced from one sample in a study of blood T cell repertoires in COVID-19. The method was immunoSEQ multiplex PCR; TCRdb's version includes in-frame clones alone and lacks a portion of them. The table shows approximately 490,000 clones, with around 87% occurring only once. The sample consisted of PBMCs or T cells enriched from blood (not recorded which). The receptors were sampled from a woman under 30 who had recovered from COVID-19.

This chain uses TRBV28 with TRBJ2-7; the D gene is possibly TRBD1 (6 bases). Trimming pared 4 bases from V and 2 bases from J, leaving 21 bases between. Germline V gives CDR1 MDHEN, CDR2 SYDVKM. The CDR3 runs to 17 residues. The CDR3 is CASSSLPQGSLAYEQYF. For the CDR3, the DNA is TGTGCCAGCAGTTCATTACCACAGGGTAGCCTAGCCTACGAGCAGTACTTC.

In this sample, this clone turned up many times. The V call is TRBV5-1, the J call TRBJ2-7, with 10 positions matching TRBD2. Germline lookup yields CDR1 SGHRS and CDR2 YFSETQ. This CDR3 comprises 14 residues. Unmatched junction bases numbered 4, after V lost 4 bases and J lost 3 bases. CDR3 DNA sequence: TGCGCCAGCAGCGCCGGGACTAGCGTCTACGAGCAGTACTTC. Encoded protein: CASSAGTSVYEQYF.

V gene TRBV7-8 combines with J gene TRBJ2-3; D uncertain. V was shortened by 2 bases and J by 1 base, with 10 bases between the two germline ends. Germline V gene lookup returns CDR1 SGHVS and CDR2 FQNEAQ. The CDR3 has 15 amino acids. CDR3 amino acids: CASSLTWAGTDTQYF. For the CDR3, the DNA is TGTGCCAGCAGCTTAACATGGGCCGGCACAGATACGCAGTATTTT. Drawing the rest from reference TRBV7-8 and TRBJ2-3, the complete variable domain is GAGVSQSPRYKVAKRGQDVALRCDPISGHVSLFWYQQALGQGPEFLTYFQNEAQLDKSGLPSDRFFAERPEGSVSTLKIQRTQQEDSAVYLCASSLTWAGTDTQYFGPGTRLTVL.

CDR3 amino acids: CASVQGRGNTEAFF. DNA of the CDR3: TGCGCCAGCGTGCAGGGGCGCGGAAACACTGAAGCTTTCTTT. This chain links TRBV10-2 with TRBJ1-1, with D perhaps matching TRBD1 (6 bases). Germline loops: CDR1 WSHSY, CDR2 SAAADI. This CDR3 comprises 14 residues. V lost 8 bases, J lost 2 bases, and 15 bases lay in between.

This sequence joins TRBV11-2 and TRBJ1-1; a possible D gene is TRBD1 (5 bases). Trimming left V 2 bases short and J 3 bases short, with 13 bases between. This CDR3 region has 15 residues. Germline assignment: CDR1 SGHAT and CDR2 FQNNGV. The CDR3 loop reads CASSLPSSGDTEAFF. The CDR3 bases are TGTGCCAGCAGCTTACCTTCATCGGGGGACACTGAAGCTTTCTTT. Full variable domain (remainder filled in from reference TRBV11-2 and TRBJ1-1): EAGVAQSPRYKIIEKRQSVAFWCNPISGHATLYWYQQILGQGPKLLIQFQNNGVVDDSQLPKDRFSAERLKGVDSTLKIQPAKLEDSAVYLCASSLPSSGDTEAFFGQGTRLTVV.